These 5 T cell receptor beta chains originate from one sample sequenced in a study of lymphopenia after photon versus proton radiotherapy. Here immunoSEQ multiplex PCR was the method, and the copy in TCRdb shows in-frame clones only, minus some. In the table there are around 160,000 clones, roughly nine tenths of which are singletons. The sample was peripheral blood, taken from a patient treated with photon-based radiotherapy. The receptors shown here come from a man in his fifties with gastric cancer.

The V gene is TRBV7-2, the J gene TRBJ2-5; 9 bases map to TRBD2. V lost 1 base, J lost 6 bases, and 6 bases stayed unmatched. Germline V gene lookup returns CDR1 SGHTA and CDR2 FQGNSA. CDR3 length: 15 residues. Here the CDR3 DNA reads TGTGCCAGCAGCTTAGGGCTAGCGGGAACTCAGACCCAGTACTTC. This translates into CASSLGLAGTQTQYF.

V gene TRBV29-1 combines with J gene TRBJ2-3, with 11 bases that match TRBD2. V lost 4 bases to trimming and J lost 4 bases; unmatched junction nucleotides: 7. The germline V gene encodes CDR1 SQVTM and CDR2 ANQGSEA. This CDR3 spans 15 amino acids. The DNA of the CDR3 is TGCAGCGTTGCCCCGGGACTAGCGGAACCAGATACGCAGTATTTT. Protein: CSVAPGLAEPDTQYF.

The chain uses TRBV9 and TRBJ2-1, with D possibly being TRBD2 (6 bases). Trimming removed 0 bases at V and 4 bases at J, with 11 bases between. Germline loops: CDR1 SGDLS, CDR2 YYNGEE. The CDR3 runs 15 residues. Here the CDR3 reads CASSVASAGYNEQFF. CDR3 DNA sequence: TGTGCCAGCAGCGTAGCTTCGGCGGGATACAATGAGCAGTTCTTC.

The V gene is TRBV2, the J gene TRBJ1-1; D may be TRBD1 (6 bases). The V and J ends lost 4 bases and 4 bases respectively, with 28 bases between them. Germline V gene sequence: CDR1 SNHLY, CDR2 FYNNEI. The CDR3 totals 19 residues. The CDR3 reads CASSGITTDRDRGGTEAFF. The CDR3 nucleotides are TGTGCCAGCAGTGGGATAACAACGGACCGGGATAGAGGGGGCACTGAAGCTTTCTTT.

The V gene is TRBV9, the J gene TRBJ2-1, with 8 bases matching TRBD2. Germline V gene lookup returns CDR1 SGDLS and CDR2 YYNGEE. V dropped 3 bases and J dropped 3; count of bases not matched to a gene: 5. The CDR3 is 15 amino acids. CDR3 sequence (DNA): TGTGCCAGCAGCGCCGGGACTAGGATCTACAATGAGCAGTTCTTC. The encoded protein is CASSAGTRIYNEQFF.